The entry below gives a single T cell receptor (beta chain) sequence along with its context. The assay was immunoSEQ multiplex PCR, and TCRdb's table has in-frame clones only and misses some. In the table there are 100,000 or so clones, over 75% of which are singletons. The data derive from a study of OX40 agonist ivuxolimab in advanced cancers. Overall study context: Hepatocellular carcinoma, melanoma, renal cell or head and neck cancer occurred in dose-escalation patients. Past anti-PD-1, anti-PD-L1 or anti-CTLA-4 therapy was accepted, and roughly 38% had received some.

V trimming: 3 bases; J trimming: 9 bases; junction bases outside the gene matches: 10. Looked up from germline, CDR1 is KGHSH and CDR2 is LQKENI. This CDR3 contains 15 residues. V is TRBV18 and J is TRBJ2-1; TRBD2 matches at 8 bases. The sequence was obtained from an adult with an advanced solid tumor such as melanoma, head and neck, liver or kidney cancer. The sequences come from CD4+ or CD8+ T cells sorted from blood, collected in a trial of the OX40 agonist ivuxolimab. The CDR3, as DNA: TGTGCCAGCTCACCGGGACTAGAGTTTGGGGGTGAGCAGTTCTTC. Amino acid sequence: CASSPGLEFGGEQFF.